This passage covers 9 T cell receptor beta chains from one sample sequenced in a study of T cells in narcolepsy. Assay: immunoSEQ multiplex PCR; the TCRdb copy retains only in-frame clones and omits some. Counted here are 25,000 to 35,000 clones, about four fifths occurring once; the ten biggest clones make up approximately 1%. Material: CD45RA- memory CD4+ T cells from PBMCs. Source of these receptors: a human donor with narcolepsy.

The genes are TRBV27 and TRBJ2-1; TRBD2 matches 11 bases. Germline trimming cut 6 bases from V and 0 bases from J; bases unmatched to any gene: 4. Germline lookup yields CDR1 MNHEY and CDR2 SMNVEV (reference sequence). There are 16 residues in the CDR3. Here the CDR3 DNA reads TGTGCCAGCAGACATACTAGCGGGAGCTCCTACAATGAGCAGTTCTTC. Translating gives CASRHTSGSSYNEQFF.

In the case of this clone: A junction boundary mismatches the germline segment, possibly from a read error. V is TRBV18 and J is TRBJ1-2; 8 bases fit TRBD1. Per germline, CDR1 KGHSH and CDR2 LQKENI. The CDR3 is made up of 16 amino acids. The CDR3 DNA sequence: TGTGCCAGCGCACCATCCGGCGACAGGGGAACACATGGCTACACCTTC. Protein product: CASAPSGDRGTHGYTF.

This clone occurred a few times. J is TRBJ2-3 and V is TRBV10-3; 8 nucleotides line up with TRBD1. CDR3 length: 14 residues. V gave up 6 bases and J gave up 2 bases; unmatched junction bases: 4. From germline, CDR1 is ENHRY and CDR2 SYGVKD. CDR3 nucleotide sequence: TGTGCCATCAGACCGGGACAGGACACAGATACGCAGTATTTT. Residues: CAIRPGQDTDTQYF.

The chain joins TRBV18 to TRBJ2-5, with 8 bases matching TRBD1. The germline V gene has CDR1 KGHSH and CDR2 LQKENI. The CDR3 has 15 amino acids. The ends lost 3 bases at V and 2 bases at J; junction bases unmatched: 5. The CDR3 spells CASSPQGARQETQYF. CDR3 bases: TGTGCCAGCTCACCTCAGGGGGCTCGACAAGAGACCCAGTACTTC.

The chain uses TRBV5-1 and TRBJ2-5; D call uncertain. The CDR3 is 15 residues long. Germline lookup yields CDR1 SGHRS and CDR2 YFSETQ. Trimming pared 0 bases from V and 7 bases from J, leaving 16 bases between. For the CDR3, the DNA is TGCGCCAGCAGCTTGGGGTCGCCCGTTCTGGGGACCCAGTACTTC. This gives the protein CASSLGSPVLGTQYF.

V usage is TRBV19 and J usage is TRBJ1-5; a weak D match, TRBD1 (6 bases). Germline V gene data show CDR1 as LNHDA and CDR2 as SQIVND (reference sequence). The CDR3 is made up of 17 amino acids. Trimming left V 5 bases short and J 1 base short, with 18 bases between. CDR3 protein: CASSPRGGRQSNQPQHF. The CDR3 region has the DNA TGTGCCAGTAGTCCCAGGGGAGGCAGGCAGAGCAATCAGCCCCAGCATTTT.

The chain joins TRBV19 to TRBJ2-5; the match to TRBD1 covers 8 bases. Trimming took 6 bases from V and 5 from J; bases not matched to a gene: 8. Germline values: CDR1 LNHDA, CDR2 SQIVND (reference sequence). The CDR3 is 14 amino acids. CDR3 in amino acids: CASSMTGALETQYF. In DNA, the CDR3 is TGTGCCAGTAGCATGACAGGGGCTCTCGAGACCCAGTACTTC.

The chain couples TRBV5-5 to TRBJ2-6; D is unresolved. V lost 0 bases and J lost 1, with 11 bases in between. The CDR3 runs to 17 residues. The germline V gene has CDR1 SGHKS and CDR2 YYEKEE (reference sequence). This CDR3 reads CASSLASPLSGANVLTF. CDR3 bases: TGTGCCAGCAGCTTGGCTTCCCCTCTGTCTGGGGCCAACGTCCTGACTTTC. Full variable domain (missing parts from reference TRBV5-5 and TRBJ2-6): DAGVTQSPTHLIKTRGQQVTLRCSPISGHKSVSWYQQVLGQGPQFIFQYYEKEERGRGNFPDRFSARQFPNYSSELNVNALLLGDSALYLCASSLASPLSGANVLTFGAGSRLTVL.

The CDR3 DNA follows: TGTGCCAGCAGCTTATATTTCGCGGCCAATCCTAACGAGCAGTTCTTC. It translates to CASSLYFAANPNEQFF. The chain couples TRBV7-3 to TRBJ2-1; D is unclear. The CDR3 loop spans 16 amino acids. V lost 2 bases and J 10 bases, leaving 21 bases between the germline ends. Per germline, CDR1 SGHTA and CDR2 FQGTGA.